The 16 T cell receptor beta chains below were found in one sample sequenced in a study of identical twins. TCRdb itself ran the 5' RACE reads through MiXCR, one entry per CDR3 protein. Of a few hundred thousand distinct CDR3 sequences in the sample, roughly 9.9% are singletons; the top ten hold approximately 3.2%. These same records also appear under a second study, on yellow fever vaccine responses in identical twins.

The sample was PBMCs. The source is a woman aged 18-29 years in good health.

This clonotype occurred a few times. The chain joins TRBV25-1 to TRBJ1-1; TRBD1 matches 8 bases. CDR3 length equals 14 residues. V trimming: 8 bases; J trimming: 5 bases; junction bases outside the gene matches: 10. CDR1 and CDR2 from the germline V gene are MGHDK and SYGVNS. CDR3 sequence reads: CASLPAGQGTEAFF. CDR3 in DNA: TGTGCCAGCTTACCTGCCGGACAGGGAACTGAAGCTTTCTTT.

Only a few counts were recorded for this clonotype. This rearrangement joins TRBV3-1 to TRBJ2-2; 8 nucleotides line up with TRBD2. Germline V gene sequence: CDR1 LGHDT, CDR2 YNNKEL (reference sequence). The CDR3 is 16 residues long. Unmatched junction bases numbered 3, after V lost 1 base and J lost 2 bases. The CDR3: CASSQVSGVNTGELFF. The CDR3 coding sequence is TGTGCCAGCAGCCAAGTTAGCGGGGTAAACACCGGGGAGCTGTTTTTT. Full variable domain (missing parts from reference TRBV3-1 and TRBJ2-2): DTAVSQTPKYLVTQMGNDKSIKCEQNLGHDTMYWYKQDSKKFLKIMFSYNNKELIINETVPNRFSPKSPDKAHLNLHINSLELGDSAVYFCASSQVSGVNTGELFFGEGSRLTVL.

The chain has TRBV20-1 and TRBJ2-1; TRBD2 matches 8 bases. CDR1 is DFQATT, CDR2 SNEGSKA, per germline (reference sequence). The CDR3 length is 14 residues. The CDR3 spells CSSSGSGTYNEQFF. CDR3 DNA: TGCAGCTCTAGCGGGTCGGGGACCTACAATGAGCAGTTCTTC.

This clonotype was picked up a small number of times. This sequence joins TRBV7-9 and TRBJ2-7; 10 bases fit TRBD2. The V gene's germline CDR1 is SEHNR and CDR2 FQNEAQ (reference sequence). The CDR3 length is 16 residues. V gave up 5 bases and J gave up 2 bases; unmatched junction bases: 9. CDR3 sequence reads: CASSGGTSAGTYEQYF. CDR3 bases: TGTGCCAGCAGCGGAGGGACTAGCGCGGGTACCTACGAGCAGTACTTC.

The rearrangement links TRBV15 to TRBJ2-2; D gene uncertain. This CDR3 spans 16 amino acids. V shed 1 base and J shed 4 bases, with 13 bases lying between them. In germline, CDR1 is LNHNV, CDR2 YYDKDF (reference sequence). The CDR3 reads CATSRVLNIITGELFF. Written as DNA, the CDR3 is TGTGCCACCAGCAGAGTCCTCAATATTATCACCGGGGAGCTGTTTTTT.

This rearrangement joins TRBV20-1 to TRBJ2-3; D uncertain. This CDR3 has 15 amino acids. Per germline, CDR1 DFQATT and CDR2 SNEGSKA (reference sequence). V was cut by 3 bases and J by 6 bases, with 19 bases left in between. In nucleotides, the CDR3 is TGCAGTGCTAGCCAAAAGTCCGTTTATCGGGATACGCAGTATTTT. Its protein is CSASQKSVYRDTQYF.

The J gene is TRBJ2-7, the V gene TRBV12-3 or TRBV12-4, with D perhaps TRBD1 (6 bases). Between the trimmed V and J ends, which lost 6 bases and 5 bases, there was a span of 17 bases. The CDR3 contains 14 residues. CDR3 sequence reads: CASRDGTIPDEQYF. DNA for the CDR3: TGTGCCAGCAGAGACGGGACAATCCCTGACGAGCAGTACTTC.

There are many counts of this clonotype. The chain has TRBV9 and TRBJ2-1, with TRBD2 matching 9 bases. The CDR3 is 17 residues long. CDR1 is SGDLS, CDR2 YYNGEE, per germline. The V and J ends lost 0 bases and 7 bases, in that order; junction bases with no gene match: 11. The CDR3 coding sequence is TGTGCCAGCAGCGTAGCTGCTAGCGGGATGATTGGTAATGAGCAGTTCTTC. This translates into CASSVAASGMIGNEQFF.

The chain employs TRBV4-1 and TRBJ2-3; D call uncertain. The ends were cut back, 4 bases at V and 0 bases at J, with 14 bases in the middle. Germline-derived CDR1 and CDR2 are MGHRA and YSYEKL. This CDR3 has 16 residues. CDR3 region: CASSPLPTASTDTQYF. Written as DNA, the CDR3 is TGCGCCAGCAGCCCGCTACCGACGGCTAGCACAGATACGCAGTATTTT.

The gene calls are TRBV5-1 and TRBJ2-3; unclear D gene. This CDR3 region has 15 residues. From germline, CDR1 is SGHRS and CDR2 YFSETQ. V was shortened by 2 bases and J by 6 bases, with 16 bases between the two germline ends. CDR3 in DNA: TGCGCCAGCAGCTTCGGATCCTTCTTGATCGATACGCAGTATTTT. Translated, it gives CASSFGSFLIDTQYF.

CDR3 loop: CASRNPQLTGELFF. In nucleotides, the CDR3 is TGTGCCAGCCGGAACCCGCAACTTACCGGGGAGCTGTTTTTT. The J gene is TRBJ2-2, the V gene TRBV5-8; D remains unclear. V dropped 7 bases and J dropped 5 bases, with 15 bases sitting between them. Germline V CDR1 and CDR2: SGHTS, YDEGEE. The CDR3 runs 14 residues.

This clonotype appeared many times. J is TRBJ1-6 and V is TRBV6-1, with 9 bases lining up with TRBD1. The CDR3 sequence is 16 residues long. Trimming at V came to 8 bases and at J to 10 bases, leaving 15 bases not matched to a gene. Germline V gives CDR1 MNHNS, CDR2 SASEGT. The CDR3 loop is CASLNGDRDIGSPLHF. The CDR3 bases are TGTGCCAGCCTTAACGGGGACAGGGATATTGGATCACCCCTCCACTTT.

This clonotype was detected many times. This chain uses TRBV4-1 with TRBJ2-2; TRBD1 matches at 8 bases. The CDR3 consists of 15 residues. The germline gives CDR1 MGHRA, CDR2 YSYEKL. J was trimmed by 6 bases and V by 2 bases; bases with no gene match: 5. The CDR3 bases are TGCGCCAGCAGCCAACAAAAACAGGGGGCCGGGGAGCTGTTTTTT. It is translated as CASSQQKQGAGELFF.

This clonotype was observed once. The rearrangement joins TRBV5-1 to TRBJ2-7; D perhaps matches TRBD2 (5 bases). Per germline, CDR1 SGHRS and CDR2 YFSETQ. The CDR3 runs 13 residues. The V and J ends lost 4 bases and 7 bases respectively, with 15 bases between them. The DNA for the CDR3 is TGCGCCAGCAGCATAACAGTGTCGGGAGAGCAGTACTTC. Its protein product is CASSITVSGEQYF. Filled out from reference TRBV5-1 and TRBJ2-7, the complete variable domain reads KAGVTQTPRYLIKTRGQQVTLSCSPISGHRSVSWYQQTPGQGLQFLFEYFSETQRNKGNFPGRFSGRQFSNSRSEMNVSTLELGDSALYLCASSITVSGEQYFGPGTRLTVT.

This clonotype turned up a few times. V is TRBV4-3 and J is TRBJ2-3, with D possibly being TRBD1 (6 bases). Germline V gene data show CDR1 as LGHNA and CDR2 as YSLEER. Trimming took 1 base from V and 3 from J, leaving 11 bases between them. This CDR3 is built from 15 residues. CDR3 loop: CASSQGGPGTDTQYF. CDR3 coding DNA: TGCGCCAGCAGCCAAGGGGGGCCCGGGACAGATACGCAGTATTTT.

This clonotype was seen many times. This chain joins TRBV7-2 and TRBJ2-7, with TRBD2 as a possible D gene (6 bases). This CDR3 comprises 14 residues. Per the germline V gene, CDR1 is SGHTA and CDR2 is FQGNSA. V lost 6 bases to trimming and J lost 0 bases, with 12 bases between them. CDR3 nucleotide sequence: TGTGCCAGCAGGGACCGGACTAACTCCTACGAGCAGTACTTC. It encodes CASRDRTNSYEQYF.